This T cell receptor (beta chain) was retrieved from a study of cytotoxic CD8 clonotypes in ibrutinib-treated CLL. Overall study: After treatment lasting a median roughly 12 months, range 6 to 36, response samples were collected. Sequencing produced an average of about 260,000 productive templates and some 100,000 productive rearrangements per sample.

The junction had 7 bases not matched to a gene; V was cut back by 3 bases and J by 6 bases. This CDR3 contains 15 residues. Germline V gene lookup returns CDR1 MNHEY and CDR2 SMNVEV (reference sequence). Using immunoSEQ multiplex PCR, the repertoire was profiled, and TCRdb retains in-frame clones only, with some absent. The data show 150,000 or so clones, 79% seen once. Genomic DNA in an amount of about 2 micrograms was extracted from cryopreserved PBMCs and used for the preparation of TCR beta libraries. Material: PBMCs, obtained after 12 months of ibrutinib treatment. This clonotype was sampled from a human donor with chronic lymphocytic leukemia. The chain couples TRBV27 to TRBJ2-7, with TRBD2 matching over 11 bases. The CDR3 coding sequence is TGTGCCAGCAGTTTCTATTCCGGGACTAGCGGCGAGCAGTACTTC. This encodes CASSFYSGTSGEQYF.